A selection of T cell receptor beta chains follows, all from one sample in a study of blood T cell repertoires in COVID-19. Only in-frame clones appear in the TCRdb table, and some are missing; sequencing was by immunoSEQ multiplex PCR. The repertoire holds about 80,000 clones, with more than 70% as singletons. Material for sequencing was peripheral blood. The receptor set was obtained from a man older than 75 with active or convalescent COVID-19. Each CDR3 is given with its conserved first and last residue. Some rows mark clone size as missing; the rest say once, few, many or name a class of expanded clone.

size | J | V | CDR3
NA | TRBJ1-2 | TRBV5-1 | CASSFGGLGYGYTF
NA | TRBJ1-2 | TRBV5-1 | CASRADPSNYGYTF
NA | TRBJ2-7 | TRBV18 | CASSPSREGYEQYF
NA | TRBJ2-3 | TRBV5-4 | CASSLEGTGSTDTQYF
NA | TRBJ1-1 | TRBV18 | CASSHGAEAFF
NA | TRBJ1-6 | TRBV10-3 | CAISDAGGDHSPLHF
NA | TRBJ1-4 | TRBV3-1/TRBV3-2 | CASSLGGGGKLFF
NA | TRBJ1-1 | TRBV7-3 | CASSLGGGGMNTEAFF
NA | TRBJ1-1 | TRBV11-3 | CASSLFYGTEAFF
once | TRBJ1-4 | TRBV5-1 | CASSFGQGGEKLFF
NA | TRBJ1-5 | TRBV19 | CASISPGQGDQPQHF
NA | TRBJ1-6 | TRBV27 | CASSLTGQGTSYNSPLHF
NA | TRBJ2-2 | TRBV5-4 | CASSLEGLAGFGGELFF
NA | TRBJ1-1 | TRBV6-2/TRBV6-3 | CASSKQGALNTEAFF
NA | TRBJ1-1 | TRBV29-1 | CSVGGQAYTEAFF
NA | TRBJ1-1 | TRBV18 | CASSPGQGPNTEAFF
NA | TRBJ2-2 | TRBV6-5 | CASRRQVGTGELFF
NA | TRBJ1-2 | TRBV29-1 | CSAEDRVQGGYTF
NA | TRBJ2-7 | TRBV25-1 | CASSEAYRGTNYEQYF
NA | TRBJ1-2 | TRBV7-2 | CASSSDTQNYGYTF
NA | TRBJ1-3 | TRBV5-1 | CASSPEFSGNTIYF
NA | TRBJ1-2 | TRBV15 | CATSTGGDVGGYTF
NA | TRBJ1-2 | TRBV24-1 | CATSEPDSASGGYTF
NA | TRBJ2-1 | TRBV5-8 | CASSFRTGGRFF
NA | TRBJ1-6 | TRBV5-4 | CASSRPGQGFSSPLHF
NA | TRBJ1-2 | TRBV29-1 | CSVEGVGGLYGYTF
NA | TRBJ2-7 | TRBV4-1 | CASSQESSGVVSYEQYF
NA | TRBJ1-6 | TRBV11-2 | CASSLDPTGPNSPLHF
NA | TRBJ1-3 | TRBV2 | CASSVTGDSGNTIYF
NA | TRBJ1-2 | TRBV6-5 | CASSSTVTNYGYTF
NA | TRBJ2-3 | TRBV5-5 | CASSQAGTSVPDTQYF